This TCR gamma chain was recorded in a study of Vδ1+ human thymocytes. V shed 5 bases and J 0 bases; nucleotides not matched to a gene: 6. CDR3 length: 15 residues. CDR1 EGSTGY and CDR2 YDSYTSSV come from the germline V gene. RNA was extracted from the cells and then reverse transcribed. Pooled V-gene forward primers with one constant-region reverse primer generated the CDR3 amplicons by multiplex PCR. TCRdb reapplied CATT to the multiplex PCR reads. The top ten hold roughly 2% of the sample, which has about 36,000 gamma-chain clones, 20% seen once. Study-wide results and caveats: Roughly 22% of thymic delta-chain sequences were Vdelta2, with few Vdelta3, unlike blood Vdelta1+ controls. In the thymus, TRG and TRD repertoires looked highly polyclonal with Gaussian CDR3 lengths.

The sorted cells were CD3+ Vdelta1+ Vdelta2- thymocytes from alphabeta-depleted thymus. Only a few counts were recorded for this clone. Its matching antigen is unknown. J is TRGJP1 and V is TRGV4. The source is a girl under two years old who had congenital heart surgery. The sample was Vdelta1+ gamma-delta thymocytes from the thymus. Noted subset: FACS-sorted CD3+ TCRalphabeta- TCRVdelta1+ TCRVdelta2- thymocytes. In DNA, the CDR3 is TGTGCCACCTGGGCTCCTTATACCACTGGTTGGTTCAAGATATTT. It encodes CATWAPYTTGWFKIF.